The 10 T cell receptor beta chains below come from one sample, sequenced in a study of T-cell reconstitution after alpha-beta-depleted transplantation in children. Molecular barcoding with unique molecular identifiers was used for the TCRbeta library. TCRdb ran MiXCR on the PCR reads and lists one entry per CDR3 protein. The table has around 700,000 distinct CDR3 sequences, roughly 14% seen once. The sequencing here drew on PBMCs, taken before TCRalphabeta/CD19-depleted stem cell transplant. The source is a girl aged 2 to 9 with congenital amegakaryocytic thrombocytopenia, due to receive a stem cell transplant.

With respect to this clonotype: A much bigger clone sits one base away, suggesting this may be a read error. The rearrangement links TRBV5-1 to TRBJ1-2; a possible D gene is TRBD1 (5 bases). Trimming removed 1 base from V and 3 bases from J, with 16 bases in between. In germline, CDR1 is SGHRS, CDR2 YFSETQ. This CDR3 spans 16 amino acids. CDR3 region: CASSLPSGGVDYGYTF. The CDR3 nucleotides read TGCGCCAGCAGCTTGCCCTCCGGAGGGGTTGACTATGGCTACACCTTC.

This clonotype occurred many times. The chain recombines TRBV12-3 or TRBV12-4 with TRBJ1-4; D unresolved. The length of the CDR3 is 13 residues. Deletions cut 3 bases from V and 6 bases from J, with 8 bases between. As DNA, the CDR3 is TGTGCCAGCAGTTTTTTGGGATATGAAAAACTGTTTTTT. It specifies CASSFLGYEKLFF.

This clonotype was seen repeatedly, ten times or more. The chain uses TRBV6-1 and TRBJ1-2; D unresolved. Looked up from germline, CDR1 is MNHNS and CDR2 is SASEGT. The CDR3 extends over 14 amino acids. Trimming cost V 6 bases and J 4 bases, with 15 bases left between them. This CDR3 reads CASSPVGVGYGYTF. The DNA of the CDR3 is TGTGCCAGCAGCCCGGTCGGGGTAGGCTATGGCTACACCTTC.

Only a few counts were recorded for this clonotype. In DNA, the CDR3 is TGTGCCAGCACCGGGGCGCGGGCCACTGAAGCTTTCTTT. Translation: CASTGARATEAFF. J is TRBJ1-1 and V is TRBV6-1; D may be TRBD1 (5 bases). V gave up 7 bases and J gave up 4 bases, with 13 bases separating them. From germline, CDR1 is MNHNS and CDR2 SASEGT. The CDR3 is 13 amino acids.

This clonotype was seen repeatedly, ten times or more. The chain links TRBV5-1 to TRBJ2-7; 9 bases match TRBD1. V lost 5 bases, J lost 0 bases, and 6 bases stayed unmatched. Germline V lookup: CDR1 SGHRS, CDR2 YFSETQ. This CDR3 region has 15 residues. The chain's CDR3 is CASRGGQGISYEQYF. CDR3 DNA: TGCGCCAGCAGAGGGGGACAGGGAATCTCCTACGAGCAGTACTTC.

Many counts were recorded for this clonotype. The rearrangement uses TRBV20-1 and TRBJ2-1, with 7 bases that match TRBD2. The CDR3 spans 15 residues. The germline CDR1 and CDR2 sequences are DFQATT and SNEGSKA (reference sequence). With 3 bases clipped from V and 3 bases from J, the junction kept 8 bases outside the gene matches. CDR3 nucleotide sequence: TGCAGTGCTAGCCCCCTGCGGGAGAACTACAATGAGCAGTTCTTC. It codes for CSASPLRENYNEQFF.

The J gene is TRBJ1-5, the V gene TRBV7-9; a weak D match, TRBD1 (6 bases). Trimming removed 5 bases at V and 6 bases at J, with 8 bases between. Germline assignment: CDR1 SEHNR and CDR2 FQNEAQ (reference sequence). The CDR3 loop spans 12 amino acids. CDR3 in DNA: TGTGCCAGCAGCCCGGACAGTCAGCCCCAGCATTTT. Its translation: CASSPDSQPQHF.

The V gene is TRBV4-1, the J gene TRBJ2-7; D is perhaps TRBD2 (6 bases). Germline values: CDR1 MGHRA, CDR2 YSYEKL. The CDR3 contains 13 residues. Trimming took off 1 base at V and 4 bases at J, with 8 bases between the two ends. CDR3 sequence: CASSQVGGYEQYF. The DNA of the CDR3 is TGCGCCAGCAGCCAAGTCGGGGGTTACGAGCAGTACTTC.

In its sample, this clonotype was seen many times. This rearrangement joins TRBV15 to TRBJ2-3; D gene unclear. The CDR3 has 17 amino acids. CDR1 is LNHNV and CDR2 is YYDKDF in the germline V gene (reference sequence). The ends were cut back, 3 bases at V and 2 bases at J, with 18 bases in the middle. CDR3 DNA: TGTGCCACCAGCAGCGTTAACCGTGGCCCAGACACAGATACGCAGTATTTT. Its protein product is CATSSVNRGPDTDTQYF.

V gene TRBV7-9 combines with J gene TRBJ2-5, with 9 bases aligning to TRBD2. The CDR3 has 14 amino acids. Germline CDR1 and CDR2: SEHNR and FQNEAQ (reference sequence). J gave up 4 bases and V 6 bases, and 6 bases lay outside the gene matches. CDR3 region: CASSTGTSRETQYF. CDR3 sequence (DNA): TGTGCCAGCAGTACCGGGACTAGCAGAGAGACCCAGTACTTC.